These 25 T cell receptor beta chains originate from one sample sequenced in a study of T cell clonality in common variable immunodeficiency. Generated by immunoSEQ multiplex PCR, the TCRdb table keeps only in-frame clones and is missing some. Singletons are absent from the sample, which has 35,000 to 50,000 clones. The specimen sequenced was peripheral blood mononuclear cells. The source is a person aged 18-70 years in good health.

This clone has ten or more counts. Sequencing ends 3 residues short of the CDR3 end; the germline J gene provides the rest. V gene TRBV2 combines with J gene TRBJ2-3; 9 bases line up with TRBD1. The CDR3 length is 15 residues. CDR1 and CDR2 (germline): SNHLY, FYNNEI. After removal of 6 bases from V and 2 bases from J, the junction contained 6 bases not matched to a gene. CDR3 DNA, as far as it was read: TGTGCCAGCAGGGAACAGGGGGCCCCCACAGATACG. Its protein is CASREQGAPTDT. The full CDR3 sequence reads CASREQGAPTDTQYF.

This clone was seen only a few times. The read is 3 residues too short to cover the CDR3 end, so that end is filled in from the germline J gene. The genes are TRBV7-9 and TRBJ1-2, with D possibly being TRBD1 (6 bases). Germline V gene lookup returns CDR1 SEHNR and CDR2 FQNEAQ (reference sequence). The CDR3 is made up of 14 amino acids. The CDR3 here is CASSSRDTTDTYTF. CDR3 DNA, as far as it was read: TGTGCCAGCAGCTCCCGGGACACCACAGATACC.

This clone was observed a few times. From the germline J gene comes the end of the CDR3, since the read stops 3 residues before it. J is TRBJ2-7 and V is TRBV5-3; 8 bases map to TRBD2. TRBV5-3 is an ORF; its function is uncertain. CDR3 size: 15 residues. Trimming cost V 4 bases and J 0 bases; bases outside gene matches: 6. CDR3 sequence reads: CARSVPGLDSYEQYF. The DNA read from the CDR3 is TGTGCCAGAAGCGTACCGGGACTAGACTCCTACGAG.

This clone was observed many times. The read gets to within 3 residues of the CDR3 end, and the germline J gene fills in the rest. This chain uses TRBV18 with TRBJ1-1; a possible D gene is TRBD1 (6 bases). The V end lost 3 bases, the J end lost 5 bases, and 22 bases lay between the germline ends. Germline CDR1 reads KGHSH; CDR2 reads LQKENI. The CDR3 loop spans 17 amino acids. The CDR3 here is CASSPTGTLLQPTEAFF. The CDR3 DNA, read in part, is TGTGCCAGCTCACCGACCGGGACATTACTCCAACCAACTGAA.

Concerning this clone: The read terminates 3 residues before the CDR3 end, so the remaining end is supplied by the germline J gene. This chain joins TRBV7-3 and TRBJ1-2, with D unresolved. The CDR3 sequence is 15 residues long. Germline CDR1 SGHTA, CDR2 FQGTGA. This chain's CDR3 is CASSFLPSEVDDYTF. The CDR3 DNA, read in part, is TGTGCCAGCAGCTTCCTCCCTAGCGAAGTAGATGAC.

This clone was seen repeatedly, ten times or more. Sequencing ends 3 residues short of the CDR3 end; the germline J gene provides the rest. The chain recombines TRBV11-1 with TRBJ1-2, with no clear D. The germline V gene encodes CDR1 SGHAT and CDR2 FQDESV (reference sequence). The CDR3 has 13 residues. With 1 base removed from V and 4 bases from J, the gap between germline ends came to 7 bases. Incomplete CDR3 DNA: TGTGCCAGCAGCTTAGGCGCCGGCTATGGC. Translated: CASSLGAGYG. The whole CDR3 region reads CASSLGAGYGYTF.

This clone showed up just a few times. The read ends 3 residues early relative to the CDR3; the germline J gene fills the gap. V usage is TRBV25-1 and J usage is TRBJ2-7, with 7 bases fitting TRBD1. Trimming at V came to 4 bases and at J to 5 bases, leaving 8 bases not matched to a gene. CDR3 length: 14 amino acids. The V gene's germline CDR1 is MGHDK and CDR2 SYGVNS. The CDR3 DNA, read in part, is TGTGCCAGCAGTGGACAGGGTGTTGGGAACGAG. Translating it yields CASSGQGVGNE. The full CDR3 protein reads CASSGQGVGNEQYF.

Notes on this clone: Sequencing ends 3 residues short of the CDR3 end; the germline J gene provides the rest. This chain joins TRBV7-9 and TRBJ1-2, with a tentative D call TRBD1 (5 bases). The CDR3 spans 12 residues. The germline V gene has CDR1 SEHNR and CDR2 FQNEAQ (reference sequence). CDR3 region: CASRHRRNDYTF. The CDR3 DNA, read in part, is TGTGCCAGCAGACACAGGAGGAATGAC.

This clone was detected ten times or more. The read falls 3 residues short of the CDR3 end, and the missing part is taken from the germline J gene. The genes are TRBV6-2 or TRBV6-3 and TRBJ2-7; D may be TRBD1 (5 bases). With 6 bases removed from V and 6 bases from J, the gap between germline ends came to 21 bases. The CDR3 totals 15 residues. Per germline, CDR1 MNHEY and CDR2 SVGEGT. The sequenced CDR3 bases are TGTGCCAGCAGGCAATGGACACCATCTACTCGCGAG. Translating it yields CASRQWTPSTRE. The entire CDR3 protein is CASRQWTPSTREQYF.

The table lists this clone with many counts. The CDR3 goes on 3 residues after the read ends, and that part is filled in from the germline J gene. V and J are TRBV5-1 and TRBJ2-7; D might be TRBD2 (6 bases). Germline CDR1 reads SGHRS; CDR2 reads YFSETQ. Trimming cost V 0 bases and J 4 bases, with 11 bases left between them. The CDR3 runs 14 residues. Here the CDR3 reads CASSLVGSGYEQYF. The DNA read from the CDR3 is TGCGCCAGCAGCTTGGTCGGTAGCGGATACGAG. Based on the CDR3 plus reference TRBV5-1 and TRBJ2-7, the full variable domain is KAGVTQTPRYLIKTRGQQVTLSCSPISGHRSVSWYQQTPGQGLQFLFEYFSETQRNKGNFPGRFSGRQFSNSRSEMNVSTLELGDSALYLCASSLVGSGYEQYFGPGTRLTVT.

This clone was seen many times. The read gets to within 3 residues of the CDR3 end, and the germline J gene fills in the rest. The chain links TRBV14 to TRBJ1-3; perhaps TRBD1 as D (6 bases). CDR1 SGHDN and CDR2 FVKESK come from the germline V gene. The CDR3 extends over 15 amino acids. Trimming pared 0 bases from V and 8 bases from J, leaving 14 bases between. Partial CDR3 DNA: TGTGCCAGCAGCCAAGATCGCGCCAGGGGTGACACC. This sequence encodes CASSQDRARGDT. The CDR3 reads in full as CASSQDRARGDTIYF.

This clone has at least ten counts. The read falls 3 residues short of the CDR3 end, and the missing part is taken from the germline J gene. This rearrangement joins TRBV20-1 to TRBJ2-3, with 9 bases matching TRBD2. Germline V lookup: CDR1 DFQATT, CDR2 SNEGSKA (reference sequence). The CDR3 contains 14 residues. V dropped 5 bases and J dropped 0; count of bases not matched to a gene: 3. CDR3 DNA (partial): TGCAGTGCTCCTACTAGCGGGAGCACAGATACG. Its translation: CSAPTSGSTDT. The CDR3 in full is CSAPTSGSTDTQYF.

This clone appeared many times. The CDR3 extends 3 residues past the end of the read, so its final part is completed from the germline J gene. This sequence joins TRBV6-2 or TRBV6-3 and TRBJ1-5; TRBD1 agrees at 7 bases. With 6 bases clipped from V and 7 bases from J, the junction kept 12 bases outside the gene matches. The CDR3 runs to 15 residues. Germline V CDR1 and CDR2: MNHEY, SVGEGT. CDR3 DNA, as far as it was read: TGTGCCAGCAGAGAAACAGGGGTTTATAAACAGCCC. Translated, it gives CASRETGVYKQP. The whole CDR3 sequence reads CASRETGVYKQPQHF.

In its sample, this clone was seen many times. The read ends 3 residues shy of where the CDR3 ends; the end is completed using the germline J gene. The chain links TRBV5-6 to TRBJ2-7, with 8 positions matching TRBD2. Trimming at V came to 4 bases and at J to 6 bases, leaving 3 bases not matched to a gene. The CDR3 spans 12 residues. Germline lookup yields CDR1 SGHDT and CDR2 YYEEEE. The CDR3 loop is CASSMRGVEQYF. The CDR3 bases that were read are TGTGCCAGCAGCATGCGGGGGGTCGAG.

This clone was counted ten times or more. The read stops 3 residues short of the end of the CDR3; the missing end is completed from the germline J gene. The sample contains more than one DNA sequence encoding this CDR3. This sequence joins TRBV7-6 and TRBJ1-2, with TRBD1 matching 7 bases. Germline CDR1 SGHVS, CDR2 FNYEAQ. The V and J ends lost 4 bases and 6 bases, in that order; junction bases with no gene match: 14. The CDR3 totals 16 residues. CDR3 loop: CASSSTRGRQGNGYTF. CDR3 DNA, as far as it was read: TGTGCCAGCAGCTCGACGCGTGGGCGACAGGGTAATGGC.

This clone was seen many times. Sequencing ends 3 residues short of the CDR3 end; the germline J gene provides the rest. This sequence joins TRBV29-1 and TRBJ2-5; weak D call: TRBD1 (5 bases). V was cut by 4 bases and J by 2 bases, with 14 bases left in between. There are 14 residues in the CDR3. CDR1 is SQVTM and CDR2 is ANQGSEA in the germline V gene. The DNA read from the CDR3 is TGCAGCGTTGCAGGCAGGGTGGGACAAGAGACC. Translating gives CSVAGRVGQET. The full CDR3 sequence reads CSVAGRVGQETQYF.

This clone was seen many times. The read terminates 3 residues ahead of where the CDR3 ends, so the germline J gene completes it. This chain joins TRBV19 and TRBJ2-7; possible D gene TRBD1, 6 bases. V shed 3 bases and J shed 2 bases, with 14 bases lying between them. The CDR3 spans 15 residues. In germline, CDR1 is LNHDA, CDR2 SQIVND (reference sequence). The CDR3 is CASSIRDKPTYEQYF. The DNA read from the CDR3 is TGTGCCAGTAGTATTCGGGACAAGCCTACCTACGAG.

This clone was counted many times. The covered CDR3 bases are TGCAGTGCTAGAGAGTTGAGACTAGCGGGACGTCGCTACGAG. Translation gives CSARELRLAGRRYE. The full CDR3 is CSARELRLAGRRYEQYF. This chain connects TRBV20-1 to TRBJ2-7; 11 bases line up with TRBD2. The CDR3 end is not reached by the read, which stops 3 residues before it; the germline J gene fills it in. Germline loops: CDR1 DFQATT, CDR2 SNEGSKA (reference sequence). This CDR3 is built from 17 residues. V lost 0 bases and J lost 3; bases outside the gene matches: 10.

This clone has ten or more counts. The read ends 3 residues early relative to the CDR3; the germline J gene fills the gap. The chain recombines TRBV19 with TRBJ2-1; D is uncertain. The germline CDR1 and CDR2 sequences are LNHDA and SQIVND (reference sequence). This CDR3 contains 14 residues. V shed 3 bases and J shed 0 bases, with 6 bases lying between them. CDR3 residues: CASSIAGSYNEQFF. The part of the CDR3 DNA that was read is TGTGCCAGTAGTATCGCAGGCTCCTACAATGAG.

This clone was counted many times. The CDR3 extends 3 residues past the end of the read, so its final part is completed from the germline J gene. The genes are TRBV18 and TRBJ2-6; no definite D call. V shed 3 bases and J shed 0 bases, with 6 bases lying between them. Germline-derived CDR1 and CDR2 are KGHSH and LQKENI. The CDR3 extends over 15 amino acids. The part of the CDR3 DNA that was read is TGTGCCAGCTCACCGCAGTACTCTGGGGCCAACGTC. Translating gives CASSPQYSGANV. The whole CDR3 sequence reads CASSPQYSGANVLTF.

Ten or more counts support this clone. The sequence runs out 3 residues before the end of the CDR3; the remainder is reconstructed from the germline J gene. The genes are TRBV5-4 and TRBJ1-1, with 8 bases identical to TRBD1. V was clipped by 4 bases and J by 1 base; unmatched bases: 3. Germline V gene data show CDR1 as SGHNT and CDR2 as YYREEE (reference sequence). This CDR3 has 14 residues. This CDR3 is CASSPGQGNTEAFF. The part of the CDR3 DNA that was read is TGTGCCAGCAGCCCCGGACAGGGGAACACTGAA.

This clone showed up many times. Sequencing ends 3 residues short of the CDR3 end; the germline J gene provides the rest. The V and J genes are TRBV30 and TRBJ2-6, with 11 bases aligning to TRBD2. Germline-derived CDR1 and CDR2 are GTSNPN and SVGIG (reference sequence). This CDR3 has 16 residues. The V and J ends lost 7 bases and 0 bases, in that order; junction bases with no gene match: 5. CDR3 bases read: TGTGCCTACACGACTAGCGGGACCTCTGGGGCCAACGTC. This translates into CAYTTSGTSGANV. The entire CDR3 protein reads CAYTTSGTSGANVLTF.

This clone came up many times. The sequenced fragment ends 3 residues before the CDR3 boundary, so the rest is inferred from the germline J gene. The chain combines TRBV20-1 with TRBJ1-5, with D maybe TRBD1 (5 bases). Between the trimmed V and J ends, which lost 4 bases and 2 bases, there was a span of 9 bases. Germline values: CDR1 DFQATT, CDR2 SNEGSKA (reference sequence). The length of the CDR3 is 13 residues. The sequenced CDR3 bases are TGCAGTGCTACCGACAGCCGCAATCAGCCC. Its translation: CSATDSRNQP. In full, the CDR3 reads CSATDSRNQPQHF.

This clone occurred many times. The read ends 3 residues shy of where the CDR3 ends; the end is completed using the germline J gene. The chain joins TRBV7-9 to TRBJ2-7, with 7 bases matching TRBD2. The CDR3 runs 15 residues. CDR1 SEHNR and CDR2 FQNEAQ come from the germline V gene (reference sequence). Germline trimming cut 7 bases from V and 3 bases from J; bases unmatched to any gene: 12. Here the CDR3 reads CASTPLGGRLYEQYF. The part of the CDR3 DNA that was read is TGTGCCAGCACCCCCCTAGGCGGGAGACTCTACGAG.

In the case of this clone: Read coverage stops 3 residues before the CDR3 terminus; the germline J gene supplies the remainder. The chain couples TRBV19 to TRBJ1-1; D remains ambiguous. Trimming removed 8 bases at V and 3 bases at J, with 7 bases between. This CDR3 spans 11 amino acids. Germline V gene lookup returns CDR1 LNHDA and CDR2 SQIVND (reference sequence). CDR3 region: CASFRDTEAFF. The CDR3 bases that were read are TGTGCCAGTTTCCGGGACACTGAA.